The entry that follows covers one TCR beta chain sequence. The data were obtained in a study of human T cells and chemical hapten exposure. Each CDR3 protein is one row after TCRdb ran MiXCR on the RACE reads. The profile shows 75,000 to 100,000 distinct CDR3 sequences, around an eighth of them singletons. Indicated time point: patch test 1, 2 weeks after DPC sensitization. Documented treatment: therapeutic diphenylcyclopropenone sensitization with weekly scalp DPC. Germline V gene sequence: CDR1 SGHDN, CDR2 FVKESK. Trimming at V came to 0 bases and at J to 12 bases, leaving 4 bases not matched to a gene. The length of the CDR3 is 13 residues.

This TCR was recovered from a woman between 40 and 50 years old with alopecia areata. Some clones in this sample may be carry-over from other donors' samples. Sample: whole blood, taken in connection with sensitization to the hapten diphenylcyclopropenone (DPC). This chain uses TRBV14 with TRBJ2-1, with TRBD2 identical over 8 bases. The CDR3 DNA reads TGTGCCAGCAGCCAAGATTTAGCGGGACCGCAGTTCTTC. Translated, it gives CASSQDLAGPQFF.